These 4 T cell receptor beta chains were all obtained from the same sample, sequenced in a study of CD4 T cells in relation to SARS-CoV-2 and coronaviruses. Which antigens these TCRs recognize remains unknown. The repertoire was sequenced with immunoSEQ multiplex PCR; TCRdb's copy has only in-frame clones and lacks some. The data hold 20,000 to 30,000 clones, with around 80% observed a single time. The unexposed donors gave CD4+ T cells in about 2011-2018, prior to COVID-19. The cells were cultured for about 10 days before CD4+ T cells were isolated. Sequenced sample: CD4+ T cells from PBMCs, cultured in vitro. The receptor set was obtained from a human donor in good health.

V usage is TRBV2 and J usage is TRBJ1-1; the D gene is possibly TRBD1 (6 bases). The germline V gene encodes CDR1 SNHLY and CDR2 FYNNEI. CDR3 length: 12 amino acids. Trimming took off 8 bases at V and 5 bases at J, with 12 bases between the two ends. The CDR3 here is CASRRGGTEAFF. The CDR3 DNA is TGTGCCAGCCGCAGGGGTGGTACTGAAGCTTTCTTT.

The J gene is TRBJ2-1, the V gene TRBV20-1; D is ambiguous. This CDR3 is 11 amino acids long. Looked up from germline, CDR1 is DFQATT and CDR2 is SNEGSKA (reference sequence). Trimming pared 2 bases from V and 10 bases from J, leaving 9 bases between. CDR3 sequence reads: CSARFGSEQFF. CDR3 bases: TGCAGTGCTAGATTCGGCTCAGAGCAGTTCTTC.

V is TRBV6-1 and J is TRBJ2-7; 7 nucleotides match TRBD1. CDR1 is MNHNS, CDR2 SASEGT, per germline. The CDR3 sequence is 16 residues long. Trimming cost V 4 bases and J 4 bases; bases outside gene matches: 13. CDR3 protein: CASSARGQERSYEQYF. Written as DNA, the CDR3 is TGTGCCAGCAGTGCGAGAGGACAGGAACGCTCGTACGAGCAGTACTTC.

V and J are TRBV5-1 and TRBJ2-2; a possible D gene is TRBD1 (6 bases). The V end lost 6 bases, the J end lost 2 bases, and 11 bases lay between the germline ends. Germline CDR1 reads SGHRS; CDR2 reads YFSETQ. The CDR3 runs 14 residues. The chain's CDR3 is CASTQGSNTGELFF. The CDR3, as DNA: TGCGCCAGCACCCAGGGGAGTAACACCGGGGAGCTGTTTTTT.